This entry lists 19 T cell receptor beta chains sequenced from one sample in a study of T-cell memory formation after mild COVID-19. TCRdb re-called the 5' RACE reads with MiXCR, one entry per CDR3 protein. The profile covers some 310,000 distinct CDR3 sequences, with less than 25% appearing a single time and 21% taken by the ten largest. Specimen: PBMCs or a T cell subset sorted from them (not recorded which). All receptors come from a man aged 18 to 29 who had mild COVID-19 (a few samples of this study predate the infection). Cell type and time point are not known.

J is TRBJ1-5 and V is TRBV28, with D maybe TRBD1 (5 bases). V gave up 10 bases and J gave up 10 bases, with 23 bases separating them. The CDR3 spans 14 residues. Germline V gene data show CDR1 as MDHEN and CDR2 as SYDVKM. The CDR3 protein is CAITGGSGTHPQHF. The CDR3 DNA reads TGTGCCATTACGGGGGGGTCGGGAACTCATCCCCAGCATTTT.

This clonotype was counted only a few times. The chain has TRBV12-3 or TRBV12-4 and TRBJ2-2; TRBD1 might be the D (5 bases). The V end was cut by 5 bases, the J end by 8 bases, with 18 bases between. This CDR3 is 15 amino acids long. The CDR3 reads CASSGNQGPPGELFF. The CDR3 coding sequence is TGTGCCAGCAGTGGGAACCAGGGTCCACCGGGGGAGCTGTTTTTT.

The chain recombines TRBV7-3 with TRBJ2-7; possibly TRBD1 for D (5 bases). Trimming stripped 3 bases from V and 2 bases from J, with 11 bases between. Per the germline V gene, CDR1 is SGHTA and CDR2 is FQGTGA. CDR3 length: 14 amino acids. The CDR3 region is CASSFAQGPYEQYF. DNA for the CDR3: TGTGCCAGCAGCTTCGCCCAGGGTCCCTACGAGCAGTACTTC.

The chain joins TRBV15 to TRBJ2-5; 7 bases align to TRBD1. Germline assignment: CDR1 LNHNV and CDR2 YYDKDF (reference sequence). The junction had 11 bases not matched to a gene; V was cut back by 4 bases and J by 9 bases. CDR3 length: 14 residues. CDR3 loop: CATSTRQGRLAQYF. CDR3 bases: TGTGCCACCAGCACACGACAGGGAAGGTTGGCCCAGTACTTC.

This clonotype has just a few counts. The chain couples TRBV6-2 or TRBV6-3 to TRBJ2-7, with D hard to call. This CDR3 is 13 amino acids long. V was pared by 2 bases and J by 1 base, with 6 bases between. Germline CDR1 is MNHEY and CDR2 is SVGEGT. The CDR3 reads CASSYVGSYEQYV. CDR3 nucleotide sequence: TGTGCCAGCAGTTACGTAGGATCCTACGAGCAGTACGTC.

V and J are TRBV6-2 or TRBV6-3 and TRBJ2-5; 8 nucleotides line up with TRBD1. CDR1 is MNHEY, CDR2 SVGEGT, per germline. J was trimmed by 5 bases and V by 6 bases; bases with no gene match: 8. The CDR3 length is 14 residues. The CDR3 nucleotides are TGTGCCAGCAGCCGTCAGGGGGCGAGGGAGACCCAGTACTTC. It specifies CASSRQGARETQYF.

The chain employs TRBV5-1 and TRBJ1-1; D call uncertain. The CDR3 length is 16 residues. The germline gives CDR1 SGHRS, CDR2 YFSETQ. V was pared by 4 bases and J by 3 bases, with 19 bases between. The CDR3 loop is CASSPQGWRADTEAFF. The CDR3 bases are TGCGCCAGCAGCCCACAAGGGTGGCGTGCGGACACTGAAGCTTTCTTT.

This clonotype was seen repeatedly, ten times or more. CDR3 protein: CASSLNQETQYF. In DNA form, the CDR3 reads TGTGCCAGCAGCTTAAACCAAGAGACCCAGTACTTC. The gene calls are TRBV7-2 and TRBJ2-5; D ambiguous. The CDR3 covers 12 residues. Looked up from germline, CDR1 is SGHTA and CDR2 is FQGNSA. V was shortened by 2 bases and J by 0 bases, with 1 base between the two germline ends.

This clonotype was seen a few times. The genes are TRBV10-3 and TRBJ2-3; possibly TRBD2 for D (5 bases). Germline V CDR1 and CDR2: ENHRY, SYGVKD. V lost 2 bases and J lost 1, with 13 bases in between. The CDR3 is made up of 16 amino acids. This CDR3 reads CAISEPLERRTDTQYF. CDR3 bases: TGTGCCATCAGTGAGCCCTTGGAGCGGCGCACAGATACGCAGTATTTT.

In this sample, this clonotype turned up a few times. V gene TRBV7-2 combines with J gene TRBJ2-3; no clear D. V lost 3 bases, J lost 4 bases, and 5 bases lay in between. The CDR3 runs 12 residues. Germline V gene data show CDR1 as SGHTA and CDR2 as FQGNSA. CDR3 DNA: TGTGCCAGCAGCTTTCGCGCAGATACGCAGTATTTT. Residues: CASSFRADTQYF.

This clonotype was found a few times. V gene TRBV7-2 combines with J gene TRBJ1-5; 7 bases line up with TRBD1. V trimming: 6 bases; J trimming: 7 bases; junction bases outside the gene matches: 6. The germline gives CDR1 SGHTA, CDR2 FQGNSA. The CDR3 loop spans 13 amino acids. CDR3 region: CASSDRVDQPQHF. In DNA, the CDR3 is TGTGCCAGCAGTGACAGGGTAGACCAGCCCCAGCATTTT. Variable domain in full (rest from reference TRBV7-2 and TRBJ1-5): GAGVSQSPSNKVTEKGKDVELRCDPISGHTALYWYRQSLGQGLEFLIYFQGNSAPDKSGLPSDRFSAERTGGSVSTLTIQRTQQEDSAVYLCASSDRVDQPQHFGDGTRLSIL.

The CDR3 DNA follows: TGTGCCAGCAGCTTAGGGGCAGGCCAGTCAGCTTTCTTT. This codes for CASSLGAGQSAFF. This chain uses TRBV7-2 with TRBJ1-1, with D hard to call. The germline gives CDR1 SGHTA, CDR2 FQGNSA. CDR3 length equals 13 residues. Trimming removed 1 base at V and 10 bases at J, with 13 bases between.

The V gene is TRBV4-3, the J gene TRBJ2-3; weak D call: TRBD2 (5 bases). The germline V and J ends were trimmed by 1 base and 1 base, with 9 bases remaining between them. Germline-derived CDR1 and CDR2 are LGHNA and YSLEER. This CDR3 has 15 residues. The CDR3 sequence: CASSQASGRTDTQYF. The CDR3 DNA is TGCGCCAGCAGCCAAGCCAGCGGTCGCACAGATACGCAGTATTTT.

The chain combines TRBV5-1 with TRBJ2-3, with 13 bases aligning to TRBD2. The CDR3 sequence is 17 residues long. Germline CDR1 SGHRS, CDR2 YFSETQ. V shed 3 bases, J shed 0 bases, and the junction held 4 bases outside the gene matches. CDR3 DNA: TGCGCCAGCAGCTCCGGGACTAGCGGGAAGAGCACAGATACGCAGTATTTT. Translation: CASSSGTSGKSTDTQYF.

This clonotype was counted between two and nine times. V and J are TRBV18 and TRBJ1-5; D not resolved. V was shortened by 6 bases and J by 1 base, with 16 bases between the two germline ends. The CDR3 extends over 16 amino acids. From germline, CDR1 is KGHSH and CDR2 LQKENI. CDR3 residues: CASSPEIPGSNQPQHF. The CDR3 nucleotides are TGTGCCAGCTCGCCCGAAATCCCCGGGAGCAATCAGCCCCAGCATTTT. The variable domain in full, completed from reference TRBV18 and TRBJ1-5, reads NAGVMQNPRHLVRRRGQEARLRCSPMKGHSHVYWYRQLPEEGLKFMVYLQKENIIDESGMPKERFSAEFPKEGPSILRIQQVVRGDSAAYFCASSPEIPGSNQPQHFGDGTRLSIL.

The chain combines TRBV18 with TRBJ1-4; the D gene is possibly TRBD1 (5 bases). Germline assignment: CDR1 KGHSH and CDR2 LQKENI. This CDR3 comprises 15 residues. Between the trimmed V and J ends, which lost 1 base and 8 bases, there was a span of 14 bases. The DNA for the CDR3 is TGTGCCAGCTCACCACAGGGGAATAATGTAGAAAAACTGTTTTTT. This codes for CASSPQGNNVEKLFF.

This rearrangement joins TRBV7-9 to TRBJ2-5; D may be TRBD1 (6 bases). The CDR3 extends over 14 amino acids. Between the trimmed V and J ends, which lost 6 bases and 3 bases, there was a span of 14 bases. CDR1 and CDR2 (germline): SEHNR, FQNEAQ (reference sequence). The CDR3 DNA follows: TGTGCCAGCAGTTCTTGGGGGCCCAAAGAGACCCAGTACTTC. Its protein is CASSSWGPKETQYF.

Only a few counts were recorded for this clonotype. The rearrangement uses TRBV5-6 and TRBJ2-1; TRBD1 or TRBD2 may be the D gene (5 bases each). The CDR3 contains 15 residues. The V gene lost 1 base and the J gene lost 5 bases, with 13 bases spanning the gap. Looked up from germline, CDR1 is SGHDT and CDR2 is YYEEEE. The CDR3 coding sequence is TGTGCCAGCAGCTTGCTGGGACCCAGTCACAATGAGCAGTTCTTC. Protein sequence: CASSLLGPSHNEQFF. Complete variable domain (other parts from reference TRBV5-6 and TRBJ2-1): DAGVTQSPTHLIKTRGQQVTLRCSPKSGHDTVSWYQQALGQGPQFIFQYYEEEERQRGNFPDRFSGHQFPNYSSELNVNALLLGDSALYLCASSLLGPSHNEQFFGPGTRLTVL.

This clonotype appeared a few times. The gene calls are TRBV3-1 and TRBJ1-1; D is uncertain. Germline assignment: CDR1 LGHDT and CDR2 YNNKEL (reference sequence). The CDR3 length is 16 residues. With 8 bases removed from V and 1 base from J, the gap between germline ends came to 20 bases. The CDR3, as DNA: TGTGCCAGCCGAAGCAACCGGGCCCAAAGGAACACTGAAGCTTTCTTT. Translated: CASRSNRAQRNTEAFF.